This record concerns one TCR beta chain sequence. Its recognized antigen is unknown. The input lacks base qualities; no much larger clone sits a single base away. The library relied on the immunoSEQ multiplex PCR assay. The original methods were these. During preprocessing, nonproductive sequences were discarded, as were any CDR3s that did not begin with C, did not end with F or W, or were shorter than 7 amino acids. Antigen-specific clonotypes were called with the MANAFEST web app on the basis of expansion relative to the reference and to other culture wells. A clone counted as positive if significantly expanded in 2 of 3 replicate wells versus the reference culture at FDR below 0.05. To be called positive, a clone also had to show significant expansion compared with every other tandem well and an odds ratio greater than 5. Pairwise Levenshtein distance, computed with the stringdist R package after three terminal residues were trimmed from each end, was used as the measure of CDR3 homology. TCRdb's version of the immuneACCESS table is confined to in-frame rearrangements and falls short of the full clone set. An unresolved V gene accounts for under half of the shortfall where checked; the remainder is of unknown origin. V and J calls plus clone size are reproduced from that table; the DNA served to infer D and trimming. This sample gives 15,000 to 20,000 clones in total; 81% of them show up just once. The top ten hold roughly 10% of the sample.

The data were taken from a study of CD4 T cells in relation to SARS-CoV-2 and coronaviruses (dated by TCRdb to 2020 to 2023). At the level of the whole study: In the ViraFEST assay, PBMCs were cultured with antigen for 9 to 10 days, after which TCR beta CDR3s were sequenced to identify antigen-specific clonal expansions. An HIV-1 Nef peptide pool or a culture without peptide was used as the negative reference condition. Using patient-derived lymphoblastoid cell lines, the shared crossreactive spike epitopes were mapped to their HLA restriction. The study assessed, at the TCR clonotype level, memory CD4+ T cell crossreactivity between SARS-CoV-2 and common cold coronavirus spike proteins. The Adaptive Biotechnologies TCR-sequencing kit was used for samples from a few pre-COVID donors and for the naive versus memory experiments, whereas the other data were Illumina-based. A different TCR-beta assay, based on Illumina, was used to sequence expansion assays from other donors in the study.

The germline ends are 9 bases apart after V is trimmed by 0 bases and J by 0 bases. The CDR3 has 17 amino acids, counting the end cysteine and phenylalanine. Solely the CDR3 DNA is kept, with 51 bases framed from the first base. The germline V gene (reference sequence) yields PRHDT for CDR1 and FYEKMQ for CDR2. Broad study findings and their caveats: Because no donor provided both pre-pandemic and post-infection samples, tracing the source of pre-existing responses was limited. The study was constrained by small numbers of patients and of tested TCRs. Crossreactivity analysis centred on spike protein, so crossreactivity against other viral proteins was not assessed. Significantly weaker SARS-CoV-2-driven expansion was shown by crossreactive clones than by monoreactive clones, consistent with antigenic imprinting. In about 60% of donors, memory CD4+ clonotypes turned up that crossrecognized SARS-CoV-2 and at least one common cold coronavirus spike.

CD4+ T cells from unexposed donors were collected before the COVID-19 pandemic (2011-2018). Following 10 days of culture, the EasySep CD4+ T cell isolation kit was used to isolate CD4+ T cells. As cell number allowed, CD4+ T cells from unexposed donors were tested for reactivity to SARS-CoV-2 S and N and to four common cold coronavirus spike pools. Each well held roughly 2.1 million PBMCs cultured in IMDM containing roughly 5% human AB serum and about 11 IU/ml IL-2. Half of the culture medium was replaced with fresh IL-2-containing medium on days 3 and 7. In general, triplicate replicate wells were used for every peptide culture condition. The leukapheresis product used for the unexposed donors was purchased from a commercial source. PBMCs were isolated from leukapheresis product or whole blood by Ficoll-Paque PLUS gradient centrifugation. PBMCs were either cryopreserved at -140 degrees C or used fresh in the expansion assay. The QIAamp Micro DNA Kit was used to extract genomic DNA from the CD4+ T cells.

The V and J segments used are TRBV13 and TRBJ2-6, with TRBD1 tentatively as D gene (6 bases match). The clonotype comes from a human donor in good health. Sample: CD4+ T cells from PBMCs, cultured in vitro. In nucleotides, the sequence is TGTGCCAGCAGCTTAGGAGACAGGCCCTCTGGGGCCAACGTCCTGACTTTC. The translation is CASSLGDRPSGANVLTF.